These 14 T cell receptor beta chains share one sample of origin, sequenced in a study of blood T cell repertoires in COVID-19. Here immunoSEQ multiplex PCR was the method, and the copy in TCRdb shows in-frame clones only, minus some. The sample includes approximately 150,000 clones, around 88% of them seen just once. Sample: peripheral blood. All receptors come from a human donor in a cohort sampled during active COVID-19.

CDR3 residues: CASSLAGTSSTDTQYF. In DNA, the CDR3 is TGTGCCAGCAGCTTGGCCGGGACTTCTAGCACAGATACGCAGTATTTT. The gene calls are TRBV5-4 and TRBJ2-3, with a tentative D call TRBD2 (6 bases). Germline V gene data show CDR1 as SGHNT and CDR2 as YYREEE (reference sequence). Between the trimmed V and J ends, which lost 0 bases and 0 bases, there was a span of 11 bases. There are 16 residues in the CDR3.

CDR3 sequence reads: CASSWTGGIDGYTF. CDR3 DNA: TGTGCCAGCAGTTGGACAGGGGGCATTGATGGCTACACCTTC. The chain has TRBV27 and TRBJ1-2, with 11 bases fitting TRBD1. Looked up from germline, CDR1 is MNHEY and CDR2 is SMNVEV (reference sequence). CDR3 size: 14 residues. V was pared by 4 bases and J by 6 bases, with 4 bases of the junction left unmatched.

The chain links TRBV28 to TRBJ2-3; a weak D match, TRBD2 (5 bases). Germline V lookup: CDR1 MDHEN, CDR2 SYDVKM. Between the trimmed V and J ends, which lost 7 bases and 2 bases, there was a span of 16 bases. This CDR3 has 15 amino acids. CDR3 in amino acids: CASTLSGGFTDTQYF. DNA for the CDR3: TGTGCCAGCACCCTGAGCGGAGGCTTCACAGATACGCAGTATTTT. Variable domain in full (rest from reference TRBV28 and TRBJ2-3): DVKVTQSSRYLVKRTGEKVFLECVQDMDHENMFWYRQDPGLGLRLIYFSYDVKMKEKGDIPEGYSVSREKKERFSLILESASTNQTSMYLCASTLSGGFTDTQYFGPGTRLTVL.

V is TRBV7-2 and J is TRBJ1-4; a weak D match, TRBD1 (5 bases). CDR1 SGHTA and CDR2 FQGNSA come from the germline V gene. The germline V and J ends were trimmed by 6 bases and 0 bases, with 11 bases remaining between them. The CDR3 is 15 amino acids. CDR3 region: CASSSRGATNEKLFF. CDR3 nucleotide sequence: TGTGCCAGCAGTTCTAGGGGTGCAACTAATGAAAAACTGTTTTTT. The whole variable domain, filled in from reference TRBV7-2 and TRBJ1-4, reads GAGVSQSPSNKVTEKGKDVELRCDPISGHTALYWYRQSLGQGLEFLIYFQGNSAPDKSGLPSDRFSAERTGGSVSTLTIQRTQQEDSAVYLCASSSRGATNEKLFFGSGTQLSVL.

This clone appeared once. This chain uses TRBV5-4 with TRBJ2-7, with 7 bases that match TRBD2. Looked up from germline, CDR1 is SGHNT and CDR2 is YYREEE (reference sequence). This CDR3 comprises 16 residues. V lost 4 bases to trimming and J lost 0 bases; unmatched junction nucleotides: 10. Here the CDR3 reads CASSQQLARSSYEQYF. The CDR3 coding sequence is TGTGCCAGCAGCCAACAACTAGCGAGGAGCTCCTACGAGCAGTACTTC.

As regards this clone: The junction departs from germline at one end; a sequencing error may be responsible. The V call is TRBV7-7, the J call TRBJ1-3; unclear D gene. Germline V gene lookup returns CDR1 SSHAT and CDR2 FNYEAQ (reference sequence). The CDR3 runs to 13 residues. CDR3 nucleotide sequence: TGTGCTAGCAGCTCTGGACTGGGAAACACCATATATTTT. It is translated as CASSSGLGNTIYF. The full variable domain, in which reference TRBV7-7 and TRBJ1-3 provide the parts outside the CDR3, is GAGVSQSPRYKVTKRGQDVTLRCDPISSHATLYWYQQALGQGPEFLTYFNYEAQPDKSGLPSDRFSAERPEGSISTLTIQRTEQRDSAMYRCASSSGLGNTIYFGEGSWLTVV.

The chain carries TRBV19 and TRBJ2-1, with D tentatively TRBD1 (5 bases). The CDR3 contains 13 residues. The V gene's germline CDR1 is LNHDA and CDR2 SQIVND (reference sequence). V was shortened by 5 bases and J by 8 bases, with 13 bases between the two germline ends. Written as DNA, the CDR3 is TGTGCCAGTAGTCCAGACAGAGGCCATGAGCAGTTCTTC. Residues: CASSPDRGHEQFF.

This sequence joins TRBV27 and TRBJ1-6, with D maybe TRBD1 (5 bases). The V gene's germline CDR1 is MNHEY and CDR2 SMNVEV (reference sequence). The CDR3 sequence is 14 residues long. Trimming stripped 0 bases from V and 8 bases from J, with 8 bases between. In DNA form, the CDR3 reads TGTGCCAGCAGTTTATCAGGGGCCGATTCACCCCTCCACTTT. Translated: CASSLSGADSPLHF.

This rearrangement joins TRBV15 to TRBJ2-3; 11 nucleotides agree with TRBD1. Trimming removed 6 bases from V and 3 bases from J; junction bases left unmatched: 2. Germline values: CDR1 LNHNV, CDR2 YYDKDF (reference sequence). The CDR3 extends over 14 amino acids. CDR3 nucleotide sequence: TGTGCCACCAGGGACAGGGGGCAAACAGATACGCAGTATTTT. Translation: CATRDRGQTDTQYF.

The CDR3 coding sequence is TGCAGCGTTCGAACAGGGATCAATGGCTACACCTTC. The encoded protein is CSVRTGINGYTF. The V call is TRBV29-1, the J call TRBJ1-2; tentative D call: TRBD1 (6 bases). The CDR3 is 12 residues long. Germline CDR1 reads SQVTM; CDR2 reads ANQGSEA. V lost 5 bases, J lost 6 bases, and 13 bases lay in between.

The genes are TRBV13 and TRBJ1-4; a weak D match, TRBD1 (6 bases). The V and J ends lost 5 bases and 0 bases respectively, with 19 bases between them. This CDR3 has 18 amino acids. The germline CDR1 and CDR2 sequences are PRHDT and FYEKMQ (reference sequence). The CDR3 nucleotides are TGTGCCAGCAGCCGAAGCGGACAGACGATTCCAACTAATGAAAAACTGTTTTTT. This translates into CASSRSGQTIPTNEKLFF.

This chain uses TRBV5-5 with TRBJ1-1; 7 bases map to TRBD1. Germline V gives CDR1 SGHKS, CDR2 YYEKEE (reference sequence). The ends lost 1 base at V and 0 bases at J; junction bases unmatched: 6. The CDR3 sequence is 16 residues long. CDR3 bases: TGTGCCAGCAGCTTGAACCCGACAGGGATGAACACTGAAGCTTTCTTT. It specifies CASSLNPTGMNTEAFF.

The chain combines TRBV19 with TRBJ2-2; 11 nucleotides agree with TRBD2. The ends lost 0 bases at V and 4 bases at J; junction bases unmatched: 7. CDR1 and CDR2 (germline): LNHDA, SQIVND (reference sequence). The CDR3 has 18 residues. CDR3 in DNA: TGTGCCAGTAGTATAGACTCGACTAGCGGGGCCTCCACCGGGGAGCTGTTTTTT. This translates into CASSIDSTSGASTGELFF.

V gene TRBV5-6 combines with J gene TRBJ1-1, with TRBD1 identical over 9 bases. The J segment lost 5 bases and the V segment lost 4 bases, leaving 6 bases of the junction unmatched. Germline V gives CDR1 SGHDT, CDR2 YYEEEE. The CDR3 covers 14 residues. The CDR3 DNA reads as TGTGCCAGCAGCCCTACAGGGGGCTATACTGAAGCTTTCTTT. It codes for CASSPTGGYTEAFF.